This T cell receptor beta chain was sequenced for a study of shared clonotypes between healthy human individuals. General study findings and limits: The study's rarefaction showed incomplete sorted-subset sequencing despite large depth. Larger estimated richness was generally recorded for naive subsets relative to memory subsets.

Positively selected for CCR7, the CD45RO-negative cells used as naive CD8 cells excluded terminally differentiated effector memory CD45RA+ cells. Every one of the donors was a Caucasian adult that lived in Nashville, Tennessee. Trimming took 1 base from V and 1 from J, leaving 8 bases between them. This CDR3 has 14 residues. Germline-derived CDR1 and CDR2 are SGDLS and YYNGEE. TCRdb's copy holds only in-frame clones and misses some; the assay was immunoSEQ multiplex PCR. The sample gives some 580,000 clones, more than 95% of which show up once; 0.3% is in the top ten. Regarding this clone: Its antigen is unknown.

The V call is TRBV9, the J call TRBJ2-5; a weak D match, TRBD1 (5 bases). The receptor was derived from a man aged 25 to 40 in good health. The sample comprised naive CD8+ T cells sorted from blood. The CDR3 nucleotides are TGTGCCAGCAGCGTACCCGACAGCCAAGAGACCCAGTACTTC. It encodes CASSVPDSQETQYF.